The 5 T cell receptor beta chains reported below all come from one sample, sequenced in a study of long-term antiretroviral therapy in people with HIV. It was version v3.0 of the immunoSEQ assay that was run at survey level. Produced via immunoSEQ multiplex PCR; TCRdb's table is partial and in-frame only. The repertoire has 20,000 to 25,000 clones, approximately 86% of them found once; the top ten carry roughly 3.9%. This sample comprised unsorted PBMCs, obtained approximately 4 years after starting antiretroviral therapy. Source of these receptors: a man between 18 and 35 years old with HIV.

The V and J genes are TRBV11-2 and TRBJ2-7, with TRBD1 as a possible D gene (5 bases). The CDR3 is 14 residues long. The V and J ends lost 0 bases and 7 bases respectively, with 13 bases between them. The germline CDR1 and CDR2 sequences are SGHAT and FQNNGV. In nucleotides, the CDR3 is TGTGCCAGCAGCTTAGAAGCAGGGCCTATTGAGCAGTACTTC. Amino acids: CASSLEAGPIEQYF.

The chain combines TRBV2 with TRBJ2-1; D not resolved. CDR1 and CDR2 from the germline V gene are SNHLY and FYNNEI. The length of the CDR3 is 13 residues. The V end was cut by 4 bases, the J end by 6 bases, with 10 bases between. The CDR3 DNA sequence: TGTGCCAGCAGTGGAGTGGGATTCAATGAGCAGTTCTTC. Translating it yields CASSGVGFNEQFF.

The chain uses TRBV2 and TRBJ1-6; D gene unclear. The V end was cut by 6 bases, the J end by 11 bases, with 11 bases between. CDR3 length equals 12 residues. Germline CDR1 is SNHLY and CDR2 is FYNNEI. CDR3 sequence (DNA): TGTGCCAGCAGACTACTTGATCCACCCCTCCACTTT. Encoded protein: CASRLLDPPLHF.

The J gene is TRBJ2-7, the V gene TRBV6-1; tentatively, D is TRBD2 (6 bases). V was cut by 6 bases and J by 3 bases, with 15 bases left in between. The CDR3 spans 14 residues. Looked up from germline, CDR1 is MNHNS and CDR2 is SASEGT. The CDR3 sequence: CASRGRDSIYEQYF. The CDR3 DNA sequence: TGTGCCAGCAGAGGGCGGGACTCCATCTACGAGCAGTACTTC.

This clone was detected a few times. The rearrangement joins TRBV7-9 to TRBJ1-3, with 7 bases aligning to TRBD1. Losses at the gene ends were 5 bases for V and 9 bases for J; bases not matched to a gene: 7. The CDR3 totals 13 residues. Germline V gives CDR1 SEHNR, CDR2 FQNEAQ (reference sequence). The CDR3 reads CASSMRTGGTIYF. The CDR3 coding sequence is TGTGCCAGCAGCATGCGGACAGGCGGCACCATATATTTT.